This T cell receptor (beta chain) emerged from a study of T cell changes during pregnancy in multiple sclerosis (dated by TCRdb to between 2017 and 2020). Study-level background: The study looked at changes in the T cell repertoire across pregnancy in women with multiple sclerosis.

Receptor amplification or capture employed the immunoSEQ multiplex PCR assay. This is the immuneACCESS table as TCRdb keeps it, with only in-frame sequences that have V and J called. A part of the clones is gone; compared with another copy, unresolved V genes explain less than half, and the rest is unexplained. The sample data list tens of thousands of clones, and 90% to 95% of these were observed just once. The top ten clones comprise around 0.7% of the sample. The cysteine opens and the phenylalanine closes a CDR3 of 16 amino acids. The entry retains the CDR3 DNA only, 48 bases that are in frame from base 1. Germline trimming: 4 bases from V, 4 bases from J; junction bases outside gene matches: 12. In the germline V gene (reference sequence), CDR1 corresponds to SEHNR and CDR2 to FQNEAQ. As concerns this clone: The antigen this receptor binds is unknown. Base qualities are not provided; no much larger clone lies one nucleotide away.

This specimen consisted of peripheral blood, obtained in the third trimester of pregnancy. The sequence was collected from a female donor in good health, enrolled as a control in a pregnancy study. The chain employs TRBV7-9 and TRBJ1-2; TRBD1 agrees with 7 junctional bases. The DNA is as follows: TGTGCCAGCAGCTCCCCCGACAGGGACGCCTTCTATGGCTACACCTTC. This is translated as CASSSPDRDAFYGYTF. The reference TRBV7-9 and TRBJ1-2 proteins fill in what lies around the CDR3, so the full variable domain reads DTGVSQNPRHKITKRGQNVTFRCDPISEHNRLYWYRQTLGQGPEFLTYFQNEAQLEKSRLLSDRFSAERPKGSFSTLEIQRTEQGDSAMYLCASSSPDRDAFYGYTFGSGTRLTVV.